This TCR beta chain was recovered during a study of blood T cell repertoires in COVID-19. Overall study context: Acute-phase and convalescent COVID-19 samples originated in the United States, Italy and Spain. PBMCs, B-cell-depleted T cells, or T cells provided the cDNA or gDNA that made up the material.

Methods used by the authors: Amplified reference gene primers provided the basis for estimating nucleated cell counts. Assay used: immunoSEQ multiplex PCR; TCRdb lists only in-frame clones, some missing. That table gives V, J and clone size, and the DNA gave D and trimming. The table has approximately 99,000 clones, about 80% seen once. In germline, CDR1 is SGDLS, CDR2 YYNGEE. The CDR3 totals 15 residues. V lost 3 bases, J lost 0 bases, and 7 bases lay in between. Source material: peripheral blood. The TCR was taken from a woman in her 70s with acute or convalescent COVID-19. V and J are TRBV9 and TRBJ2-6; D unresolved. DNA for the CDR3: TGTGCCAGCAGCGCCAGTGGCTCTGGGGCCAACGTCCTGACTTTC. Amino acid sequence: CASSASGSGANVLTF.